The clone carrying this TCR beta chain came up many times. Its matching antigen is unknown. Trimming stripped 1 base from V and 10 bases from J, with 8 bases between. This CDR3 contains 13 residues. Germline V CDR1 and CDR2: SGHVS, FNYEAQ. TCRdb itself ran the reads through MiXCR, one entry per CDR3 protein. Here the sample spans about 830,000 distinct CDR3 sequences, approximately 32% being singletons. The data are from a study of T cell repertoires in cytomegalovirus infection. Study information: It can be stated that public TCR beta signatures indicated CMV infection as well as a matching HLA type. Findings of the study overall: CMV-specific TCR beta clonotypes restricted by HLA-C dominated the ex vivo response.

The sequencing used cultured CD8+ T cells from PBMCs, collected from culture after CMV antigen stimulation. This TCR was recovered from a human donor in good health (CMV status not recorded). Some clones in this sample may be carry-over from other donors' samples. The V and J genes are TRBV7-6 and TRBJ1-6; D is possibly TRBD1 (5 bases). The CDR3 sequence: CASSLGGDSPLHF. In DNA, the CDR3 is TGTGCCAGCAGCTTAGGGGGGGACTCACCCCTCCACTTT. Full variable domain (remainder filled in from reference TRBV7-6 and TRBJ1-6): GAGVSQSPRYKVTKRGQDVALRCDPISGHVSLYWYRQALGQGPEFLTYFNYEAQQDKSGLPNDRFSAERPEGSISTLTIQRTEQRDSAMYRCASSLGGDSPLHFGNGTRLTVT.